The 26 T cell receptor beta chains below were found in one sample sequenced in a study of OX40 agonist ivuxolimab in advanced cancers. The table came from immunoSEQ multiplex PCR; TCRdb's copy has only in-frame clones and leaves some out. This table has tens of thousands of clones, 86% appearing once. Here the sequenced sample was CD4+ or CD8+ T cells sorted from blood, taken in a trial of the OX40 agonist ivuxolimab. Receptors originate from an adult with an advanced solid tumor such as melanoma, head and neck, liver or kidney cancer.

The V call is TRBV14, the J call TRBJ1-2; no clear D. This CDR3 has 15 residues. V lost 0 bases to trimming and J lost 7 bases, with 15 bases between them. CDR1 SGHDN and CDR2 FVKESK come from the germline V gene. CDR3 bases: TGTGCCAGCAGCCAAGAATGGGGTTCCTCGGGTGGCTACACCTTC. Its protein product is CASSQEWGSSGGYTF. Full variable domain (remainder filled in from reference TRBV14 and TRBJ1-2): EAGVTQFPSHSVIEKGQTVTLRCDPISGHDNLYWYRRVMGKEIKFLLHFVKESKQDESGMPNNRFLAERTGGTYSTLKVQPAELEDSGVYFCASSQEWGSSGGYTFGSGTRLTVV.

This chain connects TRBV25-1 to TRBJ1-2, with a weak D call TRBD1 (5 bases). CDR3 length: 17 amino acids. Germline loops: CDR1 MGHDK, CDR2 SYGVNS. V dropped 4 bases and J dropped 0 bases, with 18 bases sitting between them. The CDR3, as DNA: TGTGCCAGCAGTGGGGGGTCGCGACTTCACGCTAACTATGGCTACACCTTC. Its translation is CASSGGSRLHANYGYTF.

The rearrangement uses TRBV10-1 and TRBJ2-1; no clear D. Germline loops: CDR1 WNHNN, CDR2 SYGVQD (reference sequence). V was trimmed by 4 bases and J by 5 bases, leaving 6 bases between them. The CDR3 is 12 residues long. The CDR3 sequence is CASSVHNNEQFF. Here the CDR3 DNA reads TGCGCCAGCAGTGTCCATAACAATGAGCAGTTCTTC.

The genes are TRBV5-5 and TRBJ1-2, with D perhaps matching TRBD1 (6 bases). The CDR3 runs 14 residues. The germline CDR1 and CDR2 sequences are SGHKS and YYEKEE (reference sequence). The germline V and J ends were trimmed by 5 bases and 4 bases, with 15 bases remaining between them. This CDR3 is CASSPTGNLYGYTF. The CDR3 DNA reads TGTGCCAGCAGTCCGACAGGCAACCTCTATGGCTACACCTTC. Drawing the rest from reference TRBV5-5 and TRBJ1-2, the complete variable domain is DAGVTQSPTHLIKTRGQQVTLRCSPISGHKSVSWYQQVLGQGPQFIFQYYEKEERGRGNFPDRFSARQFPNYSSELNVNALLLGDSALYLCASSPTGNLYGYTFGSGTRLTVV.

This rearrangement joins TRBV6-1 to TRBJ2-1; 7 bases are shared with TRBD2. V dropped 8 bases and J dropped 9; count of bases not matched to a gene: 16. The CDR3 totals 15 residues. CDR1 is MNHNS and CDR2 is SASEGT in the germline V gene. CDR3 sequence (DNA): TGTGCCAGCGGGGCGCTGAGCGGGATTAGGGGTGAGCAGTTCTTC. Translating it yields CASGALSGIRGEQFF.

The CDR3 DNA reads as TGTGCCAGCAGGTCCCAGGGGTCGGGAGGGCAGCCCCAGCATTTT. As protein: CASRSQGSGGQPQHF. The chain is built from TRBV28 and TRBJ1-5, with D possibly TRBD1 on 6 matching bases. Trimming took off 6 bases at V and 7 bases at J, with 19 bases between the two ends. This CDR3 is built from 15 residues. Per the germline V gene, CDR1 is MDHEN and CDR2 is SYDVKM.

The chain uses TRBV5-6 and TRBJ2-7; 9 bases line up with TRBD1. The CDR3 is 16 residues long. With 1 base clipped from V and 3 bases from J, the junction kept 8 bases outside the gene matches. Germline CDR1 and CDR2: SGHDT and YYEEEE. The CDR3 here is CASSLPPGQGFYEQYF. CDR3 nucleotides: TGTGCCAGCAGCTTGCCCCCGGGACAGGGCTTCTACGAGCAGTACTTC.

This clone was counted a few times. The chain employs TRBV7-3 and TRBJ2-3, with 10 bases matching TRBD2. The V gene end was trimmed by 5 bases and the J gene end by 4 bases; junction bases not matched to a gene: 6. Looked up from germline, CDR1 is SGHTA and CDR2 is FQGTGA. There are 15 residues in the CDR3. CDR3 sequence (DNA): TGTGCCAGCAGCCTCAGCGGGGGGGCACCAGATACGCAGTATTTT. Translation: CASSLSGGAPDTQYF.

This chain connects TRBV5-4 to TRBJ1-2; 7 bases are shared with TRBD1. The CDR3 consists of 16 residues. Germline V gene sequence: CDR1 SGHNT, CDR2 YYREEE (reference sequence). Unmatched junction bases numbered 11, after V lost 4 bases and J lost 2 bases. CDR3 nucleotides: TGTGCCAGCAGCCCGGGGTGGGCGACAGGGAACTATGGCTACACCTTC. It translates to CASSPGWATGNYGYTF.

Of note for this clone: An end of the junction differs from the germline gene, which may be a read error. The CDR3 coding sequence is TGCGCCAGCAGCCAAGATACTAGCGGCTACGAGCAGTACTTC. It translates to CASSQDTSGYEQYF. This chain connects TRBV5-4 to TRBJ2-7, with TRBD2 matching over 8 bases. From germline, CDR1 is SGHNT and CDR2 YYREEE (reference sequence). The CDR3 has 14 amino acids.

The chain couples TRBV23-1 to TRBJ1-6, with D perhaps TRBD1 (5 bases). TRBV23-1 is recorded as an ORF, its role being uncertain. The CDR3 is 16 residues long. Trimming removed 3 bases at V and 5 bases at J, with 14 bases between. This CDR3 is CASSHHGTDNNSPLHF. The CDR3 region has the DNA TGCGCCAGCAGTCACCACGGGACGGATAATAATTCACCCCTCCACTTT.

V usage is TRBV5-1 and J usage is TRBJ2-5, with 9 bases identical to TRBD2. CDR1 and CDR2 from the germline V gene are SGHRS and YFSETQ. This CDR3 has 14 amino acids. The trim removed 4 bases at V and 4 bases at J, leaving 5 bases unmatched. In nucleotides, the CDR3 is TGCGCCAGCAGCCCGAGGACTAGCGCAGAGACCCAGTACTTC. Its protein is CASSPRTSAETQYF.

The gene calls are TRBV2 and TRBJ2-1, with a tentative D call TRBD1 (6 bases). CDR1 is SNHLY and CDR2 is FYNNEI in the germline V gene. CDR3 size: 13 residues. The V end was cut by 4 bases, the J end by 9 bases, with 13 bases between. CDR3: CASSGGRGVEQFF. In nucleotides, the CDR3 is TGTGCCAGCAGTGGGGGCAGGGGTGTTGAGCAGTTCTTC.

The gene calls are TRBV4-3 and TRBJ2-3; no reliable D call. This CDR3 comprises 17 residues. Germline-derived CDR1 and CDR2 are LGHNA and YSLEER. Deletions cut 3 bases from V and 0 bases from J, with 16 bases between. CDR3 bases: TGCGCCAGCAGCCAGCACCTGGGTCTTACTAGCACAGATACGCAGTATTTT. Encoded protein: CASSQHLGLTSTDTQYF.

The chain couples TRBV28 to TRBJ1-5; 7 nucleotides line up with TRBD1. CDR3 length: 18 amino acids. V shed 6 bases, J shed 1 base, and the junction held 15 bases outside the gene matches. Germline V gives CDR1 MDHEN, CDR2 SYDVKM. CDR3 in amino acids: CASRLRQGRYPSNQPQHF. The CDR3 nucleotides are TGTGCCAGCAGACTTCGACAGGGAAGATATCCGAGCAATCAGCCCCAGCATTTT.

The J gene is TRBJ2-4, the V gene TRBV11-2; 10 bases fit TRBD1. Trimming cost V 5 bases and J 4 bases; bases outside gene matches: 5. Germline V gives CDR1 SGHAT, CDR2 FQNNGV. This CDR3 is 15 amino acids long. The CDR3 here is CASSKPGQGKNIQYF. CDR3 coding DNA: TGTGCCAGCAGCAAGCCGGGACAGGGGAAAAACATTCAGTACTTC.

The rearrangement joins TRBV9 to TRBJ2-1, with D possibly matching TRBD2 (6 bases). This CDR3 spans 16 amino acids. The germline gives CDR1 SGDLS, CDR2 YYNGEE. V was pared by 4 bases and J by 5 bases, with 19 bases between. CDR3 protein: CASSPYGAPGDNEQFF. Written as DNA, the CDR3 is TGTGCCAGCAGCCCCTACGGCGCCCCGGGGGACAATGAGCAGTTCTTC. Full variable domain (remainder filled in from reference TRBV9 and TRBJ2-1): DSGVTQTPKHLITATGQRVTLRCSPRSGDLSVYWYQQSLDQGLQFLIQYYNGEERAKGNILERFSAQQFPDLHSELNLSSLELGDSALYFCASSPYGAPGDNEQFFGPGTRLTVL.

This clone occurred once. This sequence joins TRBV6-6 and TRBJ1-1; maybe TRBD1 (6 bases). Looked up from germline, CDR1 is MNHNY and CDR2 is SVGAGI (reference sequence). The CDR3 is made up of 14 amino acids. Trimming pared 6 bases from V and 1 base from J, leaving 12 bases between. CDR3 nucleotides: TGTGCCAGCAGGGGCGGACAGCAGAACACTGAAGCTTTCTTT. Its protein product is CASRGGQQNTEAFF.

The V call is TRBV4-2, the J call TRBJ2-7; 7 bases agree with TRBD1. V lost 2 bases and J lost 6; bases outside the gene matches: 1. Germline V gene data show CDR1 as LGHNA and CDR2 as YNFKEQ. The CDR3 is 12 residues long. CDR3 residues: CASSQHRGEQYF. Written as DNA, the CDR3 is TGTGCCAGCAGCCAACACAGGGGCGAGCAGTACTTC.

The count of this clone is one. V gene TRBV7-9 combines with J gene TRBJ1-5; TRBD1 matches 9 bases. V lost 1 base and J lost 1; bases outside the gene matches: 5. Germline CDR1 reads SEHNR; CDR2 reads FQNEAQ (reference sequence). The CDR3 spans 17 residues. The chain's CDR3 is CASSLGQGVESNQPQHF. In nucleotides, the CDR3 is TGTGCCAGCAGCTTAGGACAGGGGGTAGAAAGCAATCAGCCCCAGCATTTT.

This chain joins TRBV6-6 and TRBJ2-7; D is undetermined. The CDR3 spans 14 residues. Germline lookup yields CDR1 MNHNY and CDR2 SVGAGI (reference sequence). V was trimmed by 5 bases and J by 2 bases, leaving 13 bases between them. CDR3 nucleotide sequence: TGTGCCAGCAGTCAGGCCTCCGGTCCCTACGAGCAGTACTTC. This codes for CASSQASGPYEQYF.

The V and J genes are TRBV2 and TRBJ1-1; D is unclear. The CDR3 is 11 residues long. Trimming pared 1 base from V and 3 bases from J, leaving 0 bases between. Germline V gene data show CDR1 as SNHLY and CDR2 as FYNNEI. CDR3 protein: CASSEDTEAFF. CDR3 coding DNA: TGTGCCAGCAGTGAAGACACTGAAGCTTTCTTT.

The gene calls are TRBV6-1 and TRBJ2-5; a weak D match, TRBD1 (6 bases). Trimming shortened V by 3 bases and J by 5 bases, and 13 bases separated the two germline ends. Per germline, CDR1 MNHNS and CDR2 SASEGT. This CDR3 is built from 14 residues. The CDR3 nucleotides read TGTGCCAGCAGTGACACGGGCGGACAGGAGACCCAGTACTTC. This gives the protein CASSDTGGQETQYF.

The V call is TRBV4-1, the J call TRBJ2-5; tentative D call: TRBD2 (6 bases). V was pared by 3 bases and J by 5 bases, with 13 bases between. The CDR3 is made up of 14 amino acids. Germline V gives CDR1 MGHRA, CDR2 YSYEKL. Written as DNA, the CDR3 is TGCGCCAGCAGCCATGTCGGGAGTGGGGAGACCCAGTACTTC. Translated: CASSHVGSGETQYF.

The V and J genes are TRBV7-2 and TRBJ2-7; D unresolved. Between the trimmed V and J ends, which lost 1 base and 2 bases, there was a span of 6 bases. Germline V CDR1 and CDR2: SGHTA, FQGNSA. This CDR3 contains 13 residues. CDR3 nucleotide sequence: TGTGCCAGCAGCTTAGGCAGGACCTACGAGCAGTACTTC. Its protein product is CASSLGRTYEQYF.

The chain uses TRBV4-3 and TRBJ1-1, with D unresolved. V gave up 1 base and J gave up 1 base, with 7 bases separating them. This CDR3 contains 14 residues. Germline loops: CDR1 LGHNA, CDR2 YSLEER. CDR3 protein: CASSQGPANTEAFF. DNA for the CDR3: TGCGCCAGCAGCCAAGGTCCGGCGAACACTGAAGCTTTCTTT.